Shown below are 8 T cell receptor beta chains from a single sample sequenced in a study of type 1 and type 2 diabetes patients. Amplification started from genomic DNA. Amplification of the beta chain CDR3 used 30 forward and 13 reverse multiplex primers. In TCRdb, the multiplex PCR reads were re-called with MiXCR into one record per CDR3 protein. The table lists under 300,000 distinct CDR3 sequences, roughly 44% of them singletons. The sample comprised peripheral blood mononuclear cells (PBMCs). Source of these receptors: a man younger than 35 with type 2 diabetes.

The gene calls are TRBV7-2 and TRBJ2-1; the D gene is possibly TRBD1 (6 bases). The germline V gene has CDR1 SGHTA and CDR2 FQGNSA. The germline V and J ends were trimmed by 1 base and 3 bases, with 7 bases remaining between them. The length of the CDR3 is 14 residues. CDR3 protein: CASSLGDNYNEQFF. The CDR3 region has the DNA TGTGCCAGCAGCTTAGGGGACAACTACAATGAGCAGTTCTTC. The full variable domain, in which reference TRBV7-2 and TRBJ2-1 provide the parts outside the CDR3, is GAGVSQSPSNKVTEKGKDVELRCDPISGHTALYWYRQSLGQGLEFLIYFQGNSAPDKSGLPSDRFSAERTGGSVSTLTIQRTQQEDSAVYLCASSLGDNYNEQFFGPGTRLTVL.

The chain uses TRBV28 and TRBJ2-5; no reliable D call. The CDR3 runs to 12 residues. Germline V gives CDR1 MDHEN, CDR2 SYDVKM. V was trimmed by 7 bases and J by 2 bases, leaving 8 bases between them. CDR3: CASNQVQETQYF. The CDR3 nucleotides read TGTGCCAGCAACCAGGTACAAGAGACCCAGTACTTC.

This clonotype was seen a handful of times. The rearrangement uses TRBV5-4 and TRBJ1-2; D remains unclear. V lost 0 bases to trimming and J lost 0 bases, with 6 bases between them. The CDR3 sequence is 14 residues long. Per the germline V gene, CDR1 is SGHNT and CDR2 is YYREEE (reference sequence). This CDR3 is CASSLGQPNYGYTF. Written as DNA, the CDR3 is TGTGCCAGCAGCTTGGGGCAGCCTAACTATGGCTACACCTTC.

The chain uses TRBV27 and TRBJ2-7, with 10 bases fitting TRBD1. This CDR3 region has 14 residues. Germline V CDR1 and CDR2: MNHEY, SMNVEV (reference sequence). Trimming removed 5 bases from V and 2 bases from J; junction bases left unmatched: 3. The CDR3 DNA sequence: TGTGCCAGCAGTGTCGGACAGGGGGCCTACGAGCAGTACTTC. This encodes CASSVGQGAYEQYF.

The genes are TRBV10-3 and TRBJ1-1; tentatively, D is TRBD1 (5 bases). V lost 6 bases and J lost 1, with 18 bases in between. The CDR3 totals 16 residues. Germline CDR1 ENHRY, CDR2 SYGVKD. DNA for the CDR3: TGTGCCATCAGAGAAGAATATAGACAGACGAACACTGAAGCTTTCTTT. Translated: CAIREEYRQTNTEAFF.

V is TRBV11-1 and J is TRBJ2-7, with D possibly matching TRBD1 (6 bases). The germline gives CDR1 SGHAT, CDR2 FQDESV (reference sequence). CDR3 length equals 15 residues. V lost 5 bases and J 4 bases, leaving 18 bases between the germline ends. CDR3 protein: CASSKGVAGAYEQYF. The DNA for the CDR3 is TGTGCCAGCAGCAAGGGGGTAGCCGGGGCTTACGAGCAGTACTTC.

This clonotype has only a few counts. The chain has TRBV28 and TRBJ1-2; no definite D call. CDR1 MDHEN and CDR2 SYDVKM come from the germline V gene. V lost 7 bases and J 4 bases, leaving 10 bases between the germline ends. CDR3 length: 12 residues. This CDR3 is CASTTRSYGYTF. CDR3 nucleotides: TGTGCCAGCACGACACGGTCCTATGGCTACACCTTC.

This clonotype was detected once. This may come from a read error, since a much larger clone is one base off. The missing conserved phenylalanine or tryptophan at the end of this CDR3 makes a read error likely. This sequence joins TRBV12-3 or TRBV12-4 and TRBJ2-3, with D possibly TRBD1 on 6 matching bases. The CDR3 is 14 amino acids. V lost 6 bases and J 2 bases, leaving 12 bases between the germline ends. The CDR3 loop is CASSGQPHTDTQYL. The CDR3, as DNA: TGTGCCAGCAGCGGACAGCCGCACACAGATACGCAGTATCTT.